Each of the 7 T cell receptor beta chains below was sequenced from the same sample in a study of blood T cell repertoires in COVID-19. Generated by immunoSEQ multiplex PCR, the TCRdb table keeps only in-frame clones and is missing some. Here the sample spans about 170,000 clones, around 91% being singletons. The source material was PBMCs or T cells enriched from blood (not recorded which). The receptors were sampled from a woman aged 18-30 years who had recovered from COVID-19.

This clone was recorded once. Here the CDR3 reads CASRSGSSYEQYF. For the CDR3, the DNA is TGTGCCAGCAGGAGCGGGAGCTCCTACGAGCAGTACTTC. The V call is TRBV27, the J call TRBJ2-7; 8 positions agree with TRBD2. V trimming: 6 bases; J trimming: 0 bases; junction bases outside the gene matches: 1. Germline-derived CDR1 and CDR2 are MNHEY and SMNVEV (reference sequence). The CDR3 is made up of 13 amino acids.

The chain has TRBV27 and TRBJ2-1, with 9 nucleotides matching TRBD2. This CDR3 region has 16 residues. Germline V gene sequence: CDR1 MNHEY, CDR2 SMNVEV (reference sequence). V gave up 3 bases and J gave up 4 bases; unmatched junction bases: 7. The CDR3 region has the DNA TGTGCCAGCAGTTTGGGACTAGCTGTTCGTTACAATGAGCAGTTCTTC. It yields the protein CASSLGLAVRYNEQFF.

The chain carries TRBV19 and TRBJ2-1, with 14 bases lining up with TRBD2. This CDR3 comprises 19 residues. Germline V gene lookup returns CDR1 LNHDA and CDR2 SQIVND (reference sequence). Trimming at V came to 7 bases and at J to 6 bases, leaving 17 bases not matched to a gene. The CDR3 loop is CASTLGGLAGDPSLNEQFF. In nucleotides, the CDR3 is TGTGCCAGTACACTCGGGGGACTAGCGGGAGATCCCTCTCTCAATGAGCAGTTCTTC.

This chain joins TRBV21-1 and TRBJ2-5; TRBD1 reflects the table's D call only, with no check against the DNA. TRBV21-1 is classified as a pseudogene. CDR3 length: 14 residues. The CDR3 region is CASSQVHGQETQYF. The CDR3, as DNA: TGTGCCAGCAGCCAGGTCCACGGACAAGAGACCCAGTACTTC.

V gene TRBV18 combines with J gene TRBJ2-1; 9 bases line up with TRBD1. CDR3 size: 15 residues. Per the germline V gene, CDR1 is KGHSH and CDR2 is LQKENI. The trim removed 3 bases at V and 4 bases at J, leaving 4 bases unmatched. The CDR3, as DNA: TGTGCCAGCTCACCGGGGACAGGGTTGTACAATGAGCAGTTCTTC. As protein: CASSPGTGLYNEQFF.

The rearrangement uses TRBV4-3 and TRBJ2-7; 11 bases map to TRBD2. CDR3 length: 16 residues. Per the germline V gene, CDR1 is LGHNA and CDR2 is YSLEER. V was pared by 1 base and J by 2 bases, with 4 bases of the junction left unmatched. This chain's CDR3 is CASSQATSGGAYEQYF. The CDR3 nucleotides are TGCGCCAGCAGCCAAGCAACTAGCGGGGGAGCCTACGAGCAGTACTTC.

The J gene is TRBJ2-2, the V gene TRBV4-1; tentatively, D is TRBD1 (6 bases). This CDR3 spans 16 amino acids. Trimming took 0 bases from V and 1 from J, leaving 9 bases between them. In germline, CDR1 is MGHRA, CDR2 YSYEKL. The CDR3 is CASSQDPGENTGELFF. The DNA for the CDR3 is TGCGCCAGCAGCCAAGATCCAGGGGAGAACACCGGGGAGCTGTTTTTT.